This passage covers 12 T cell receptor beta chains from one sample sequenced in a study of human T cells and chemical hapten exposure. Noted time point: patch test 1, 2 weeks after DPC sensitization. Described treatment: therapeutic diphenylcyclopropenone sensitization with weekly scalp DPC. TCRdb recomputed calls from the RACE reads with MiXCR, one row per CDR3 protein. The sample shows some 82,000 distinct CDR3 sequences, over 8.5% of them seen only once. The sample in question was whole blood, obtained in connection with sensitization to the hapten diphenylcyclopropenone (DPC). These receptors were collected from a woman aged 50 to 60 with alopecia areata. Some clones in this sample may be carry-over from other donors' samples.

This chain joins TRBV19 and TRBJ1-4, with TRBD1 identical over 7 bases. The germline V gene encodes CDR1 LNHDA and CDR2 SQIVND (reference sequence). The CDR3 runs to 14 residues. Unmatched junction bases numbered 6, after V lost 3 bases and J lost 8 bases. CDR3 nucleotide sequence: TGTGCCAGTAGTATTACAGGGGTCGACGAAAAACTGTTTTTT. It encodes CASSITGVDEKLFF. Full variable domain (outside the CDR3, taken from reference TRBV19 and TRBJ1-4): DGGITQSPKYLFRKEGQNVTLSCEQNLNHDAMYWYRQDPGQGLRLIYYSQIVNDFQKGDIAEGYSVSREKKESFPLTVTSAQKNPTAFYLCASSITGVDEKLFFGSGTQLSVL.

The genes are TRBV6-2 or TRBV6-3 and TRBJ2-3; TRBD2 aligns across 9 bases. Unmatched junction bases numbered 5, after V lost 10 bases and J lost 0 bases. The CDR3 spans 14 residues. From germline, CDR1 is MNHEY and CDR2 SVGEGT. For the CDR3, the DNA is TGTGCCATCTCAGCGGGGGGCAGCACAGATACGCAGTATTTT. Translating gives CAISAGGSTDTQYF.

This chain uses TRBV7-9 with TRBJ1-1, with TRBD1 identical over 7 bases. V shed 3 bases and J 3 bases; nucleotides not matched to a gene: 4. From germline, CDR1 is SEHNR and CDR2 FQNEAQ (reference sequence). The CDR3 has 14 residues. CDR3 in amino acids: CASSLTGRDTEAFF. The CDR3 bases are TGTGCCAGCAGCTTGACAGGGAGGGACACTGAAGCTTTCTTT.

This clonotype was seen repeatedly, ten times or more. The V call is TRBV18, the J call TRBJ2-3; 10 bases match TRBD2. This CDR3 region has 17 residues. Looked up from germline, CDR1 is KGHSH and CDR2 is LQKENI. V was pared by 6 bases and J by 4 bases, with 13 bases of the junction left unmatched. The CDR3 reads CASSPRIAGGRPDTQYF. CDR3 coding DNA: TGTGCCAGCTCTCCCCGTATAGCGGGGGGTCGACCAGATACGCAGTATTTT.

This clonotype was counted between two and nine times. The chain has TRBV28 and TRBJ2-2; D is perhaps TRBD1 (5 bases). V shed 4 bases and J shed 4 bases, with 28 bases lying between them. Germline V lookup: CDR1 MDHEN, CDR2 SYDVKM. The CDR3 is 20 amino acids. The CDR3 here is CASSSDPRTAKGVGTGELFF. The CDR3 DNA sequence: TGTGCCAGCAGTTCCGACCCTAGGACGGCCAAAGGGGTTGGCACCGGGGAGCTGTTTTTT.

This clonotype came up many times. CDR3 bases: TGTGCCAGCAGCTCGAGGCAACCGGGACTAGCGGGTAATGAGACGAACACCGGGGAGCTGTTTTTT. Translated, it gives CASSSRQPGLAGNETNTGELFF. The V call is TRBV7-9, the J call TRBJ2-2, with TRBD2 matching 12 bases. V lost 4 bases and J lost 0; bases outside the gene matches: 18. The CDR3 is 22 amino acids. Germline V gives CDR1 SEHNR, CDR2 FQNEAQ (reference sequence).

The chain's CDR3 is CSVEAGSNTEAFF. The CDR3 DNA is TGCAGCGTTGAAGCAGGGTCCAACACTGAAGCTTTCTTT. The J gene is TRBJ1-1, the V gene TRBV29-1; maybe TRBD1 (5 bases). The CDR3 is 13 amino acids. Germline values: CDR1 SQVTM, CDR2 ANQGSEA. Trimming took off 1 base at V and 2 bases at J, with 8 bases between the two ends.

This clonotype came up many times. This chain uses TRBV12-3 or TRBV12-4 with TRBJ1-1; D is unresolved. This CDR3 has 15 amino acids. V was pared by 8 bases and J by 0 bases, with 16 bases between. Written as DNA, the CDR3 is TGTGCCAGCCTCCCGGGCCAGCCCATGAACACTGAAGCTTTCTTT. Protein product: CASLPGQPMNTEAFF.

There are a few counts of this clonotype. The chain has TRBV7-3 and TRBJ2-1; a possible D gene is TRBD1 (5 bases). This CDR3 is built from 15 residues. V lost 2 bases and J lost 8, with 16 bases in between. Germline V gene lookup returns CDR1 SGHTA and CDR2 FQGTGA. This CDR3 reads CASSLWQGGIDEQFF. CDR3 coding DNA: TGTGCCAGCAGCTTATGGCAGGGTGGTATCGATGAGCAGTTCTTC.

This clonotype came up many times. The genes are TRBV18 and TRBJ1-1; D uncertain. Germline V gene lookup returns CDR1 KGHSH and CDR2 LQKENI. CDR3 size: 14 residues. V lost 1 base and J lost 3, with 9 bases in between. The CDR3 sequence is CASSPLRTDTEAFF. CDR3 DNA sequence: TGTGCCAGCTCACCACTACGGACGGACACTGAAGCTTTCTTT.

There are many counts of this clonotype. Written as DNA, the CDR3 is TGCGCCAGCAGCGCTTGGAGCAGGGATAATTCACCCCTCCACTTT. It encodes CASSAWSRDNSPLHF. The chain uses TRBV5-1 and TRBJ1-6; TRBD1 is a possible D gene (5 bases). Trimming removed 4 bases at V and 5 bases at J, with 13 bases between. Per the germline V gene, CDR1 is SGHRS and CDR2 is YFSETQ. The CDR3 has 15 amino acids.

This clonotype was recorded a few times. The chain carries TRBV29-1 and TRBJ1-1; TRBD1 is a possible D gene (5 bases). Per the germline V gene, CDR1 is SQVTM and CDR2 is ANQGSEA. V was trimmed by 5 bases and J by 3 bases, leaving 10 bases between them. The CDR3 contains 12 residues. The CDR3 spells CSVMTAYTEAFF. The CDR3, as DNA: TGCAGCGTTATGACAGCATACACTGAAGCTTTCTTT.